The clone carrying this TCR beta chain has more than one count but fewer than ten. Its specificity is unknown. The data originate from a study of response to subunit inactivated influenza vaccine. Study-wide results and caveats: Authors suggested seasonal influenza vaccinations each recruit few new T cells.

V trimming: 5 bases; J trimming: 7 bases; junction bases outside the gene matches: 4. The CDR3 runs to 14 residues. Germline values: CDR1 KGHDR, CDR2 SFDVKD. TCRdb re-called the RT-PCR reads with MiXCR, one entry per CDR3 protein. Found here are 550,000 to 600,000 distinct CDR3 sequences, about 10% of them singletons; the top ten hold about 10%. The TCR originated in a man between 45 and 60 years old who received an inactivated influenza vaccine. This specimen consisted of PBMCs from blood, obtained on the day of vaccination. The V and J genes are TRBV24-1 and TRBJ2-2; 9 bases fit TRBD2. In nucleotides, the CDR3 is TGTGCCACCAGTGTTGCGGGGGGGCTCGGGGAGCTGTTTTTT. Its translation is CATSVAGGLGELFF.